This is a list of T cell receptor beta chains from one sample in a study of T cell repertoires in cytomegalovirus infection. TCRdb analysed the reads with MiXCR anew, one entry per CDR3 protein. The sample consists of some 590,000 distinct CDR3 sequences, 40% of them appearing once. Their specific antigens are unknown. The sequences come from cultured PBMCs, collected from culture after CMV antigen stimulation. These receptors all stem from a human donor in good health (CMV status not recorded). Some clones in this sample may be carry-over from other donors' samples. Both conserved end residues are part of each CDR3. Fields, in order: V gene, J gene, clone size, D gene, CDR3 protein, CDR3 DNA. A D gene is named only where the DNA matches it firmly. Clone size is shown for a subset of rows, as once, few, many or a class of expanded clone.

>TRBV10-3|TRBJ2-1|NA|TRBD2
CAISRSELTSVNEQFF
TGTGCCATCAGTCGATCGGAACTGACTAGCGTCAATGAGCAGTTCTTC
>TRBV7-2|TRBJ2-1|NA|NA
CASSLARGHNEQFF
TGTGCCAGCAGCTTAGCGCGGGGGCACAATGAGCAGTTCTTC
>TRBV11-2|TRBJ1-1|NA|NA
CASSLEWRLNTEAFF
TGTGCCAGCAGCTTAGAATGGCGCTTGAACACTGAAGCTTTCTTT
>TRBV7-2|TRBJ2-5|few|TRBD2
CASGGGGALETQYF
TGTGCCAGTGGAGGCGGGGGGGCCTTGGAGACCCAGTACTTC
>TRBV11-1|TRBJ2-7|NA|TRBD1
CASSFLRQGYEQYF
TGTGCCAGCAGCTTCCTCAGACAGGGCTACGAGCAGTACTTC
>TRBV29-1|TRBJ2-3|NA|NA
CSVQSSGQISRADTQYF
TGCAGCGTGCAGTCCTCCGGGCAGATCAGTAGGGCAGATACGCAGTATTTT
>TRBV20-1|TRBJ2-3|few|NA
CSARGTDTQYF
TGCAGTGCTAGAGGGACAGATACGCAGTATTTT
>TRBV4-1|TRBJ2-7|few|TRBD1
CASSVRQGAYEQYF
TGCGCCAGCAGCGTCAGACAGGGGGCCTACGAGCAGTACTTC
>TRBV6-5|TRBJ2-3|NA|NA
CASSSAVLNADTQYF
TGTGCCAGCAGCTCAGCGGTCTTGAACGCAGATACGCAGTATTTT
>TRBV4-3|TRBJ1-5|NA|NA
CASSQDLGRQPQHF
TGCGCCAGCAGCCAAGATCTAGGCAGGCAGCCCCAGCATTTT
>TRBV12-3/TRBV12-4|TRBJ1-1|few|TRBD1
CASTHRGPNTEAFF
TGTGCCAGCACCCACAGGGGGCCCAACACTGAAGCTTTCTTT
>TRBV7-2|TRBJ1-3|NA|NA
CASSSSLEGFGNTIYF
TGTGCCAGCAGCTCATCCCTGGAAGGTTTTGGAAACACCATATATTTT
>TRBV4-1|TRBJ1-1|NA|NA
CASSQRQNTEAFF
TGCGCCAGCAGCCAGCGGCAGAACACTGAAGCTTTCTTT
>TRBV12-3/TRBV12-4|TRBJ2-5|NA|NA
CASSSRAGHQETQYF
TGTGCCAGCAGTTCACGCGCAGGGCACCAAGAGACCCAGTACTTC
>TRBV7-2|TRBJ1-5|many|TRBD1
CASSLRQGDGNQPQHF
TGTGCCAGCAGCTTAAGACAGGGGGATGGCAATCAGCCCCAGCATTTT
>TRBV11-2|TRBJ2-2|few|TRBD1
CASSPGDRGQIGELFF
TGTGCCAGCAGCCCTGGGGACAGGGGGCAGATCGGGGAGCTGTTTTTT
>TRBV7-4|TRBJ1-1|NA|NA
CASSLRDGASENTEAFF
TGTGCCAGCAGCCTTCGCGACGGGGCTAGTGAGAACACTGAAGCTTTCTTT
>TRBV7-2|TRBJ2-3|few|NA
CASSVTRQGTDTQYF
TGTGCCAGCAGCGTTACACGGCAGGGCACAGATACGCAGTATTTT
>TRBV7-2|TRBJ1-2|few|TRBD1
CASSQQPGTGRVTF
TGTGCCAGCAGCCAACAACCGGGGACAGGGCGGGTTACCTTC
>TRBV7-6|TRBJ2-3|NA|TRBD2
CASSAAGGLTDTQYF
TGTGCCAGCAGCGCAGCGGGGGGCCTCACAGATACGCAGTATTTT
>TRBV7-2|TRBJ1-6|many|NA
CASSLQGSSYNSPLHF
TGTGCCAGCAGCTTACAGGGCAGCTCCTATAATTCACCCCTCCACTTT
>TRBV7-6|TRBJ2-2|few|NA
CASSFGPPGTGELFF
TGTGCCAGCAGCTTTGGCCCCCCCGGCACCGGGGAGCTGTTTTTT
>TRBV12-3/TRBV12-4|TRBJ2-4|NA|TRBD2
CASSFSRGENIQYF
TGTGCCAGCAGTTTTAGCCGGGGGGAAAACATTCAGTACTTC
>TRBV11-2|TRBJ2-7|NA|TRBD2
CASSFTSGASSYEQYF
TGTGCCAGCAGCTTTACTAGCGGGGCGAGCTCCTACGAGCAGTACTTC
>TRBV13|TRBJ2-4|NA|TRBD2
CASSFQRGSGIQYF
TGTGCCAGCAGCTTTCAGCGGGGGAGCGGCATTCAGTACTTC
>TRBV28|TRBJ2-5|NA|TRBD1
CASNNLPDRGVQETQYF
TGTGCCAGCAACAATCTGCCGGACAGGGGGGTCCAAGAGACCCAGTACTTC
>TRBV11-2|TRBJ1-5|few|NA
CASSFLHTRGIFWGINQPQHF
TGTGCCAGCAGCTTCCTCCATACCCGAGGGATATTCTGGGGGATCAATCAGCCCCAGCATTTT
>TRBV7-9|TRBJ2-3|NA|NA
CASSLGGGAYTQYF
TGTGCCAGCAGCTTGGGGGGTGGTGCGTATACGCAGTATTTT
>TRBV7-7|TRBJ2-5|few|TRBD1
CASSSPQHRGSQYF
TGTGCCAGCAGCTCCCCTCAGCACAGGGGGTCCCAGTACTTC
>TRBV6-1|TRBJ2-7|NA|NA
CASSEGWGVSYEQYF
TGTGCCAGCAGTGAAGGGTGGGGCGTCTCCTACGAGCAGTACTTC
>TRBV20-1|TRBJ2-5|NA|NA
CSVEGETQYF
TGCAGTGTCGAGGGGGAGACCCAGTACTTC
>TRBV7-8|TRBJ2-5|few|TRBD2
CASSLGGLAGVWTQYF
TGTGCCAGCAGCTTAGGGGGACTAGCGGGAGTTTGGACCCAGTACTTC
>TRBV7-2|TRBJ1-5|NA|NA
CASSLTGQNNQPQHF
TGTGCCAGCAGCTTGACTGGACAGAACAATCAGCCCCAGCATTTT
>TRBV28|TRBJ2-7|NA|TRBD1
CASSHGTDVYSYEQYF
TGTGCCAGCAGTCATGGGACAGACGTGTATTCCTACGAGCAGTACTTC
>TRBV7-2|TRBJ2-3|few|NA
CASSLALTATQYF
TGTGCCAGCAGCTTAGCTCTGACTGCCACGCAGTATTTT
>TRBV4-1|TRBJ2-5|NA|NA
CASSQSRTGTHQETQYF
TGCGCCAGCAGCCAAAGTAGGACGGGGACCCACCAAGAGACCCAGTACTTC
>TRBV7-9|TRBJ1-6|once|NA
CASSYLSTGWNSPLHF
TGTGCCAGCAGCTACCTCTCCACAGGGTGGAATTCACCCCTCCACTTT
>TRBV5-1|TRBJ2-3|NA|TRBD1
CASSSTQGGQDTQYF
TGCGCCAGCAGCTCCACACAGGGGGGCCAAGATACGCAGTATTTT
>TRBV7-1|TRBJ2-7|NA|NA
CASSASYNGVSYEQYF
TGTGCCAGCAGCGCCTCCTATAACGGAGTTTCCTACGAGCAGTACTTC
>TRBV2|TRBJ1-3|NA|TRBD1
CASGEGQVPGNTIYF
TGTGCCAGCGGAGAGGGACAGGTCCCTGGAAACACCATATATTTT
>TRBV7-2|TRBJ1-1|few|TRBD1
CASSFRTGVTNTEAFF
TGTGCCAGCAGCTTCCGGACAGGGGTGACGAACACTGAAGCTTTCTTT
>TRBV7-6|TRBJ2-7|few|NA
CASSQGPVPYEQYF
TGTGCCAGCAGCCAAGGTCCGGTACCCTACGAGCAGTACTTC
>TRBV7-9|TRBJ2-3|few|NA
CASSSNFPKFTDTQYF
TGTGCCAGCAGCTCAAATTTTCCAAAGTTCACAGATACGCAGTATTTT
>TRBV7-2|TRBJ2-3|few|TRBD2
CASSPLGTSSRDTQYF
TGTGCCAGCAGCCCCCTTGGGACTAGCTCGAGAGATACGCAGTATTTT
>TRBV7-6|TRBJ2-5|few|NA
CASSPLLGRDETQYF
TGTGCCAGCAGCCCCCTGTTGGGGCGGGATGAGACCCAGTACTTC
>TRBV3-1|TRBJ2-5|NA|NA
CASSQEGTQETQYF
TGTGCCAGCAGCCAAGAGGGTACTCAAGAGACCCAGTACTTC
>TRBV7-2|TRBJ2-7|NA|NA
CASSLEVRDYEQYF
TGTGCCAGCAGCTTAGAGGTCAGGGACTACGAGCAGTACTTC
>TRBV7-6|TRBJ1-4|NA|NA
CASSSTIRGEKLFF
TGTGCCAGCAGCAGTACCATACGAGGTGAAAAACTGTTTTTT
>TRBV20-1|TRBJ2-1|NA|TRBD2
CSAIRTSGGAPQFF
TGCAGTGCTATCAGGACTAGCGGGGGGGCACCACAGTTCTTC
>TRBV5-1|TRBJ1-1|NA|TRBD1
CASSLGTGAYLSMNTEAFF
TGCGCCAGCAGCTTGGGAACAGGGGCGTACCTTAGCATGAACACTGAAGCTTTCTTT
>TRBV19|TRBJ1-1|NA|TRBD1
CASRTPGQPNTEAFF
TGTGCCAGTAGAACCCCGGGACAGCCGAACACTGAAGCTTTCTTT
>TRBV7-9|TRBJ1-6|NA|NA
CASSSGSSYNSPLHF
TGTGCCAGCAGCTCAGGGAGCTCCTATAATTCACCCCTCCACTTT
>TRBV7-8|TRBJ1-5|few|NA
CASSFQVSNQPQHF
TGTGCCAGCAGCTTCCAGGTTAGCAATCAGCCCCAGCATTTT
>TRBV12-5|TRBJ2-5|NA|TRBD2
CASGPSGSGILETQYF
TGTGCTAGTGGTCCTAGCGGGAGTGGGATTTTGGAGACCCAGTACTTC
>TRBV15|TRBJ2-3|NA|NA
CATSRGRGFGDTQYF
TGTGCCACCAGCAGAGGTCGGGGCTTTGGGGATACGCAGTATTTT
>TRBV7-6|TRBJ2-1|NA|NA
CASSLYGSHNEQFF
TGTGCCAGCAGCTTATACGGGAGCCACAATGAGCAGTTCTTC
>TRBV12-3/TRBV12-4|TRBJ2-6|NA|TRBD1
CASSSRQGFAGANVLTF
TGTGCCAGCAGTTCCAGACAGGGGTTCGCTGGGGCCAACGTCCTGACTTTC
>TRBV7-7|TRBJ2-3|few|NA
CASSLGPGAATQYF
TGTGCCAGCAGCTTAGGGCCAGGCGCAGCTACGCAGTATTTT
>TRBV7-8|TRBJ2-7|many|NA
CASSLTPPSYEQYF
TGTGCCAGCAGCTTGACTCCTCCCTCCTACGAGCAGTACTTC
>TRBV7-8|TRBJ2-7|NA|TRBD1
CASSLGTGRGDEQYF
TGTGCCAGCAGCTTAGGGACAGGGCGTGGGGACGAGCAGTACTTC